The 31 T cell receptor beta chains below all came from one sample that was sequenced in a study of CD8 T cells in ankylosing spondylitis. MiXCR was run by TCRdb on the 5' RACE reads, yielding one entry per CDR3 protein. The sample yields about 800,000 distinct CDR3 sequences, about 12% seen once. Study observations and caveats: Eight highly homologous variants made up a TCR beta motif, and this motif appeared characteristic of ankylosing spondylitis blood.

No antigen has been assigned to these receptors. The sample consisted of blood, either unsorted or a sorted T cell fraction (not recorded which). The receptor set was obtained from a male donor with ankylosing spondylitis.

The V and J genes are TRBV4-3 and TRBJ2-1, with 8 bases fitting TRBD2. The CDR3 sequence is 15 residues long. Germline V gene lookup returns CDR1 LGHNA and CDR2 YSLEER. V gave up 1 base and J gave up 4 bases; unmatched junction bases: 3. The CDR3 sequence is CASSQGSGGYNEQFF. Written as DNA, the CDR3 is TGCGCCAGCAGCCAAGGGTCGGGAGGGTACAATGAGCAGTTCTTC.

CDR3 protein: CASEDPSGGVLRQYF. The CDR3 DNA is TGTGCCAGCGAAGACCCTAGCGGGGGCGTTTTGAGGCAGTACTTC. V usage is TRBV6-1 and J usage is TRBJ2-7, with 10 bases identical to TRBD2. In germline, CDR1 is MNHNS, CDR2 SASEGT. The CDR3 loop spans 15 amino acids. J lost 9 bases, V lost 8 bases, and 16 bases had no gene match.

This chain connects TRBV5-1 to TRBJ1-6; D might be TRBD1 (5 bases). The CDR3 runs to 14 residues. Trimming took 4 bases from V and 8 from J, leaving 13 bases between them. From germline, CDR1 is SGHRS and CDR2 YFSETQ. Here the CDR3 reads CASSIGTVDSPLHF. The CDR3 nucleotides read TGCGCCAGCAGCATCGGGACTGTAGATTCACCCCTCCACTTT. The full variable domain, with the rest looked up from reference TRBV5-1 and TRBJ1-6, is KAGVTQTPRYLIKTRGQQVTLSCSPISGHRSVSWYQQTPGQGLQFLFEYFSETQRNKGNFPGRFSGRQFSNSRSEMNVSTLELGDSALYLCASSIGTVDSPLHFGNGTRLTVT.

There are a few counts of this clonotype. The gene calls are TRBV20-1 and TRBJ2-1; TRBD1 matches at 9 bases. Germline CDR1 reads DFQATT; CDR2 reads SNEGSKA (reference sequence). The CDR3 runs 15 residues. Trimming removed 2 bases from V and 6 bases from J; junction bases left unmatched: 8. This chain's CDR3 is CSARSPGQGPNEQFF. The CDR3 coding sequence is TGCAGTGCTAGAAGTCCGGGACAGGGACCCAATGAGCAGTTCTTC.

This chain connects TRBV20-1 to TRBJ2-1; tentative D call: TRBD1 (6 bases). V lost 3 bases, J lost 5 bases, and 11 bases lay in between. The CDR3 has 13 amino acids. Germline CDR1 is DFQATT and CDR2 is SNEGSKA (reference sequence). In DNA, the CDR3 is TGCAGTGCTAGCCAGGGGACGAACAATGAGCAGTTCTTC. Its translation: CSASQGTNNEQFF.

The rearrangement joins TRBV30 to TRBJ2-5; D is undetermined. V was shortened by 0 bases and J by 2 bases, with 16 bases between the two germline ends. The CDR3 is 16 residues long. CDR1 and CDR2 (germline): GTSNPN, SVGIG (reference sequence). The CDR3 is CAWSVWAKGPQETQYF. CDR3 coding DNA: TGTGCCTGGAGTGTTTGGGCCAAAGGACCTCAAGAGACCCAGTACTTC.

This clonotype was seen only a few times. As DNA, the CDR3 is TGTGCCAGCAGTCCCCGGGATCCGGGGGGTGAGCAGTTCTTC. It is translated as CASSPRDPGGEQFF. The chain couples TRBV12-3 or TRBV12-4 to TRBJ2-1; 7 bases map to TRBD2. The CDR3 runs 14 residues. V shed 5 bases, J shed 9 bases, and the junction held 10 bases outside the gene matches.

Ten or more counts support this clonotype. This rearrangement joins TRBV20-1 to TRBJ2-1; D not resolved. This CDR3 region has 11 residues. V dropped 7 bases and J dropped 4 bases, with 8 bases sitting between them. CDR1 is DFQATT and CDR2 is SNEGSKA in the germline V gene (reference sequence). DNA of the CDR3: TGCAGTGGCCGTGAGTACAATGAGCAGTTCTTC. As protein: CSGREYNEQFF.

This clonotype has at least ten counts. The chain employs TRBV6-2 or TRBV6-3 and TRBJ1-2; TRBD1 matches at 10 bases. J lost 4 bases, V lost 6 bases, and 11 bases had no gene match. Germline CDR1 is MNHEY and CDR2 is SVGEGT. There are 16 residues in the CDR3. The CDR3 DNA reads as TGTGCCAGCAGAACGGCCGGGACAGGGGATCCCTATGGCTACACCTTC. Amino acid sequence: CASRTAGTGDPYGYTF.

V and J are TRBV6-5 and TRBJ1-1; unclear D gene. The germline V gene has CDR1 MNHEY and CDR2 SVGAGI. V was pared by 2 bases and J by 1 base, with 14 bases between. The CDR3 is 16 residues long. The CDR3 is CASSYNLGSSNTEAFF. CDR3 coding DNA: TGTGCCAGCAGTTACAACCTGGGGTCCTCGAACACTGAAGCTTTCTTT.

Points on this clonotype: One end of the junction varies from germline; a read error may be responsible. The V and J genes are TRBV7-7 and TRBJ1-4; D uncertain. The CDR3 is made up of 13 amino acids. CDR1 SSHAT and CDR2 FNYEAQ come from the germline V gene (reference sequence). The DNA for the CDR3 is TGTGCTAGCAGCCGCACTTATAATGAAAAACTGTTTTTT. The encoded protein is CASSRTYNEKLFF.

This sequence joins TRBV20-1 and TRBJ2-2, with 10 nucleotides matching TRBD2. V was pared by 6 bases and J by 9 bases, with 10 bases of the junction left unmatched. The CDR3 length is 14 residues. CDR1 and CDR2 from the germline V gene are DFQATT and SNEGSKA (reference sequence). CDR3 coding DNA: TGCAGTGCGAGGTCGCTAGCGGGAGCCAGGGAGCTGTTTTTT. Its protein is CSARSLAGARELFF.

Ten or more counts support this clonotype. The chain recombines TRBV20-1 with TRBJ2-3; D gene uncertain. The CDR3 has 12 residues. CDR1 is DFQATT and CDR2 is SNEGSKA in the germline V gene (reference sequence). Trimming stripped 6 bases from V and 3 bases from J, with 10 bases between. The CDR3 nucleotides are TGCAGTGCGACGCGGCAGACAGATACGCAGTATTTT. Translation gives CSATRQTDTQYF.

This clonotype was found a few times. The V gene is TRBV6-1, the J gene TRBJ2-7; weak D call: TRBD2 (6 bases). V was cut by 7 bases and J by 4 bases, with 17 bases left in between. The CDR3 is 14 amino acids. The germline gives CDR1 MNHNS, CDR2 SASEGT. The CDR3 sequence is CASIIWRGPYEQYF. The CDR3 DNA reads as TGTGCCAGCATAATTTGGCGGGGTCCATACGAGCAGTACTTC.

This clonotype was recorded a few times. The chain employs TRBV7-2 and TRBJ2-1; D is uncertain. The V gene's germline CDR1 is SGHTA and CDR2 FQGNSA. This CDR3 is built from 14 residues. Between the trimmed V and J ends, which lost 1 base and 6 bases, there was a span of 10 bases. CDR3 in DNA: TGTGCCAGCAGCTTAGGCCGGTCCGTCAATGAGCAGTTCTTC. Encoded protein: CASSLGRSVNEQFF.

This clonotype appeared a few times. The CDR3, as DNA: TGTGCCAGCAGTTACTTATTCGGGGAAAAACTGTTTTTT. Translating gives CASSYLFGEKLFF. The chain joins TRBV6-5 to TRBJ1-4; D is ambiguous. Per the germline V gene, CDR1 is MNHEY and CDR2 is SVGAGI. CDR3 size: 13 residues. V was trimmed by 1 base and J by 8 bases, leaving 8 bases between them.

This clonotype was observed at least ten times. The V and J genes are TRBV7-2 and TRBJ1-1; D is unresolved. V lost 3 bases and J 1 base, leaving 9 bases between the germline ends. The CDR3 is made up of 14 amino acids. Germline V gene data show CDR1 as SGHTA and CDR2 as FQGNSA. The CDR3 spells CASSFSAANTEAFF. Here the CDR3 DNA reads TGTGCCAGCAGCTTCAGTGCTGCGAACACTGAAGCTTTCTTT.

CDR3 residues: CASSSRLAGYRPPSYNEQFF. For the CDR3, the DNA is TGTGCCAGCAGTTCCCGACTAGCGGGATATCGGCCTCCCTCCTACAATGAGCAGTTCTTC. The chain couples TRBV6-2 or TRBV6-3 to TRBJ2-1; 11 bases are shared with TRBD2. V lost 4 bases, J lost 0 bases, and 14 bases stayed unmatched. Germline V gives CDR1 MNHEY, CDR2 SVGEGT. The CDR3 has 20 residues.

This clonotype occurred a few times. This rearrangement joins TRBV5-1 to TRBJ2-3; D perhaps matches TRBD1 (7 bases). Germline V gene sequence: CDR1 SGHRS, CDR2 YFSETQ. The CDR3 has 18 amino acids. V dropped 0 bases and J dropped 3 bases, with 20 bases sitting between them. CDR3 in DNA: TGCGCCAGCAGCTTGGCCGGTTGGAGGGGGCGAGGGACAGATACGCAGTATTTT. This encodes CASSLAGWRGRGTDTQYF. Full variable domain (rest looked up from reference TRBV5-1 and TRBJ2-3): KAGVTQTPRYLIKTRGQQVTLSCSPISGHRSVSWYQQTPGQGLQFLFEYFSETQRNKGNFPGRFSGRQFSNSRSEMNVSTLELGDSALYLCASSLAGWRGRGTDTQYFGPGTRLTVL.

V gene TRBV10-3 combines with J gene TRBJ1-2, with 10 nucleotides matching TRBD1. Germline values: CDR1 ENHRY, CDR2 SYGVKD. The CDR3 consists of 14 residues. V shed 6 bases, J shed 8 bases, and the junction held 9 bases outside the gene matches. CDR3 sequence reads: CAIRAGTGEGGYTF. The CDR3, as DNA: TGTGCCATCAGAGCCGGGACAGGGGAAGGCGGCTACACCTTC.

Details on this clonotype: This may be a read error: a much more frequent sequence differs by one nucleotide. The chain has TRBV20-1 and TRBJ1-1; D unresolved. Germline V CDR1 and CDR2: DFQATT, SNEGSKA (reference sequence). The CDR3 has 13 amino acids. Trimming removed 2 bases from V and 3 bases from J, with 10 bases in between. CDR3 in amino acids: CSARYTMDTEAFF. Here the CDR3 DNA reads TGCAGTGCTAGATACACCATGGACACTGAAGCTTTCTTT.

This clonotype was counted only a few times. V gene TRBV7-2 combines with J gene TRBJ1-1; 9 positions agree with TRBD1. The V gene end was trimmed by 5 bases and the J gene end by 6 bases; junction bases not matched to a gene: 10. Germline V gene data show CDR1 as SGHTA and CDR2 as FQGNSA. The CDR3 is 15 residues long. CDR3 nucleotides: TGTGCCAGCAGCATCCGGACAGGGGCGGGTTCTGAAGCTTTCTTT. Translating it yields CASSIRTGAGSEAFF.

This clonotype has at least ten counts. The chain couples TRBV4-3 to TRBJ1-5; D remains ambiguous. Trimming pared 0 bases from V and 5 bases from J, leaving 14 bases between. The CDR3 has 16 amino acids. Germline CDR1 LGHNA, CDR2 YSLEER. CDR3 DNA: TGCGCCAGCAGCCAAGATACCCTAATCGTGGATCAGCCCCAGCATTTT. The encoded protein is CASSQDTLIVDQPQHF.

This clonotype was counted many times. V usage is TRBV29-1 and J usage is TRBJ2-5; tentatively, D is TRBD1 (5 bases). V was shortened by 3 bases and J by 2 bases, with 7 bases between the two germline ends. Germline V gives CDR1 SQVTM, CDR2 ANQGSEA. This CDR3 has 12 amino acids. CDR3 in amino acids: CSVDNRQETQYF. The CDR3 DNA sequence: TGCAGCGTTGACAACAGGCAAGAGACCCAGTACTTC.

The chain carries TRBV6-1 and TRBJ1-2, with 8 bases fitting TRBD1. The V gene's germline CDR1 is MNHNS and CDR2 SASEGT. The CDR3 length is 14 residues. The junction had 10 bases not matched to a gene; V was cut back by 7 bases and J by 6 bases. The CDR3 DNA is TGTGCCAGCACCCAACCGGGACAGGAAGATGGCTACACCTTC. It yields the protein CASTQPGQEDGYTF.

DNA of the CDR3: TGTGCCAGCAGCGTCAGTATAGCACAGCAATACGAGCAGTACTTC. It translates to CASSVSIAQQYEQYF. The gene calls are TRBV27 and TRBJ2-7; D is ambiguous. Germline values: CDR1 MNHEY, CDR2 SMNVEV (reference sequence). Trimming pared 6 bases from V and 4 bases from J, leaving 19 bases between. CDR3 length: 15 residues.

This clonotype has more than one count but fewer than ten. The chain links TRBV20-1 to TRBJ2-1; D uncertain. The CDR3 is 10 amino acids. Germline V gene data show CDR1 as DFQATT and CDR2 as SNEGSKA (reference sequence). V lost 6 bases and J 3 bases, leaving 3 bases between the germline ends. CDR3 region: CSANYNEQFF. CDR3 coding DNA: TGCAGTGCGAACTACAATGAGCAGTTCTTC.

This clonotype was seen more than once but under ten times. V is TRBV10-3 and J is TRBJ2-6; D not certain. Trimming removed 4 bases from V and 0 bases from J, with 4 bases in between. Germline CDR1 reads ENHRY; CDR2 reads SYGVKD. This CDR3 has 14 amino acids. The CDR3 is CAISVSSGANVLTF. The CDR3 bases are TGTGCCATCAGTGTTAGCTCTGGGGCCAACGTCCTGACTTTC.

This chain connects TRBV10-3 to TRBJ2-6, with 7 bases matching TRBD1. The J segment lost 0 bases and the V segment lost 9 bases, leaving 8 bases of the junction unmatched. The CDR3 is 16 amino acids. Germline CDR1 is ENHRY and CDR2 is SYGVKD. For the CDR3, the DNA is TGTGCCATTACGGGACAGCCAGTCTCTGGGGCCAACGTCCTGACTTTC. Translation: CAITGQPVSGANVLTF.

The rearrangement uses TRBV5-1 and TRBJ2-3; D is unclear. CDR3 length: 13 amino acids. V was trimmed by 4 bases and J by 4 bases, leaving 10 bases between them. Germline V CDR1 and CDR2: SGHRS, YFSETQ. In DNA, the CDR3 is TGCGCCAGCAGCGAGGCGGACCCAGATACGCAGTATTTT. This sequence encodes CASSEADPDTQYF.

This clonotype was seen a handful of times. A read error may produce the germline difference seen at one junction end. This rearrangement joins TRBV7-2 to TRBJ2-7; D may correspond to TRBD1 or TRBD2 (6 bases each). The CDR3 contains 14 residues. Germline loops: CDR1 SGHTA, CDR2 FQGNSA. In DNA, the CDR3 is TGTGCCAGCAGGTTAGGGGGGACGTCCTACGAGCAGTACTTC. This gives the protein CASRLGGTSYEQYF.